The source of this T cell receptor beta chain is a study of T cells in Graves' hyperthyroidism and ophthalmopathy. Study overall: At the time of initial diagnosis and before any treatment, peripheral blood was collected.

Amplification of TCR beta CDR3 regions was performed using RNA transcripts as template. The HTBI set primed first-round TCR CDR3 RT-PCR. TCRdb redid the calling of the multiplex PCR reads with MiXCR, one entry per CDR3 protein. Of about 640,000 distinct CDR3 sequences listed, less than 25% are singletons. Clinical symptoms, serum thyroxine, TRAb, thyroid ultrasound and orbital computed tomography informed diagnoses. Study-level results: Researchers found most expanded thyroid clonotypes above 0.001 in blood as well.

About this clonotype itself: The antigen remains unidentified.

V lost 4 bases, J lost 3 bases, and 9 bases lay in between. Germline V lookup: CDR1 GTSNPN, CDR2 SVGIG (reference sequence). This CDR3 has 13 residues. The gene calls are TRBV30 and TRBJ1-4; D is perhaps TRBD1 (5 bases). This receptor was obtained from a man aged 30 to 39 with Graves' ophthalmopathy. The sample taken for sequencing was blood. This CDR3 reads CAWTGGANEKLFF. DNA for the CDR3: TGTGCCTGGACGGGGGGGGCTAATGAAAAACTGTTTTTT.